This T cell receptor (beta chain) was captured by sequencing in a study of response to subunit inactivated influenza vaccine. TCRdb re-derived calls from the RT-PCR reads in MiXCR, one entry per CDR3 protein. The table shows about half a million distinct CDR3 sequences, with about 10% occurring only once. The CDR3 spans 14 residues. The V and J ends lost 4 bases and 4 bases respectively, with 9 bases between them. CDR1 and CDR2 (germline): SGHRS, YFSETQ. The sequence was obtained from a man aged 50-60 years who received an inactivated influenza vaccine. V is TRBV5-1 and J is TRBJ2-6, with D uncertain. The sample in question was PBMCs from blood, obtained roughly 47 days after vaccination. CDR3 DNA: TGCGCCAGCAGCCCGGCGAACGGGGCCAACGTCCTGACTTTC. Translating gives CASSPANGANVLTF.